This entry describes one T cell receptor (beta chain). No antigen is known for it. The germline gives CDR1 SGHVS, CDR2 FNYEAQ. With 4 bases removed from V and 6 bases from J, the gap between germline ends came to 12 bases. This CDR3 comprises 14 residues. The data belong to a study of T cell responses to AZD1222 COVID-19 vaccine. TCRdb's table, derived via immunoSEQ multiplex PCR, lists solely in-frame clones and lacks some. The sample holds 150,000 to 200,000 clones, approximately 90% seen once. Study-level results: Spike-specific TCR breadth and depth were elevated following two AZD1222 doses. Donors were mostly white British, more females; clonal diversity possibly underestimated.

The chain recombines TRBV7-6 with TRBJ2-2, with no clear D. The source was peripheral blood, collected on day 0 of AZD1222 vaccination. The sequence was obtained from an adult in good health. The CDR3 region is CASSSYTAAGELFF. CDR3 sequence (DNA): TGTGCCAGCAGCTCCTACACGGCGGCCGGGGAGCTGTTTTTT.